Sequencing of this T cell receptor (beta chain) was carried out in a study of blood T cells in healthy people across ages. Study-level results: Unknown CMV status may confound age-related changes in expanded clones. The long-lived group displayed more naive CD4+ cells, plus higher diversity, than the aged donors did. Naive T cell percentage and TCR beta diversity correlated strongly.

The sample holds a few counts of this clonotype. Its antigen is not identified. Trimming cost V 0 bases and J 4 bases; bases outside gene matches: 12. The CDR3 sequence is 18 residues long. The germline V gene encodes CDR1 SGDLS and CDR2 YYNGEE. Primed by a sample-barcoded 5' primer and a J-beta primer mix, a second PCR proceeded for 7 to 11 cycles. TCRdb recomputed calls from the 5' RACE reads with MiXCR, one row per CDR3 protein. The data contain roughly 900,000 distinct CDR3 sequences, under 50% of them singletons. The rearrangement uses TRBV9 and TRBJ2-3, with 9 nucleotides matching TRBD2. The sequence derives from a man under 40 in good health. Material: blood. The CDR3 nucleotides are TGTGCCAGCAGCGTAGGCCTTAGGGGCGGGGGGGCCTCAGATACGCAGTATTTT. This codes for CASSVGLRGGGASDTQYF.